These 7 T cell receptor beta chains originate from one sample sequenced in a study of vaccination effects on CD4 cells after COVID-19. Sequencing used immunoSEQ multiplex PCR; TCRdb keeps in-frame clones, though not all of them. The sample includes roughly 51,000 clones, around three quarters of them seen just once. Isolation of CD4+ T cells took place after about ten days of culture. Convalescent patients had PCR-confirmed SARS-CoV-2 infection between March and December 2020. Each participant was administered two doses of either the BNT162b2 or the mRNA-1273 vaccine. These receptors are not linked to any known antigen. The sample consisted of CD4+ T cells from PBMCs cultured without peptide, taken after COVID-19 vaccination. The source is a human donor who had a prior SARS-CoV-2 infection.

The chain uses TRBV6-6 and TRBJ1-5, with D hard to call. The CDR3 length is 13 residues. V was pared by 6 bases and J by 5 bases, with 11 bases between. Germline values: CDR1 MNHNY, CDR2 SVGAGI (reference sequence). DNA for the CDR3: TGTGCCAGCAGAGATTGGATGGATCAGCCCCAGCATTTT. Translating gives CASRDWMDQPQHF.

The V call is TRBV11-1, the J call TRBJ2-7; 8 nucleotides line up with TRBD1. This CDR3 contains 15 residues. V trimming: 2 bases; J trimming: 2 bases; junction bases outside the gene matches: 5. Germline CDR1 SGHAT, CDR2 FQDESV (reference sequence). CDR3 residues: CASSLRDRSTYEQYF. CDR3 nucleotides: TGTGCCAGCAGCTTACGGGACAGGAGCACCTACGAGCAGTACTTC.

The chain couples TRBV2 to TRBJ1-1; tentative D call: TRBD1 (6 bases). V lost 5 bases and J lost 0, with 13 bases in between. Germline-derived CDR1 and CDR2 are SNHLY and FYNNEI. The CDR3 is 15 amino acids. CDR3 DNA: TGTGCCAGCAGTTCTCAGGGGCCCGTGAACACTGAAGCTTTCTTT. It yields the protein CASSSQGPVNTEAFF.

V is TRBV18 and J is TRBJ2-7; a weak D match, TRBD2 (5 bases). The CDR3 runs to 15 residues. Germline values: CDR1 KGHSH, CDR2 LQKENI. V was pared by 2 bases and J by 5 bases, with 16 bases between. CDR3 coding DNA: TGTGCCAGCTCACCAGTGTATCTCCGGGGTGACGAGCAGTACTTC. Translated: CASSPVYLRGDEQYF. Together with reference TRBV18 and TRBJ2-7, the CDR3 gives the full variable domain: NAGVMQNPRHLVRRRGQEARLRCSPMKGHSHVYWYRQLPEEGLKFMVYLQKENIIDESGMPKERFSAEFPKEGPSILRIQQVVRGDSAAYFCASSPVYLRGDEQYFGPGTRLTVT.

The V gene is TRBV5-1, the J gene TRBJ2-3; D is undetermined. CDR1 and CDR2 (germline): SGHRS, YFSETQ. The CDR3 covers 14 residues. Trimming stripped 8 bases from V and 0 bases from J, with 13 bases between. CDR3 amino acids: CASRKAASTDTQYF. The CDR3 DNA is TGCGCCAGTAGAAAGGCAGCCAGCACAGATACGCAGTATTTT.

This sequence joins TRBV7-2 and TRBJ2-2, with D perhaps TRBD1 (6 bases). This CDR3 has 16 residues. V was pared by 7 bases and J by 1 base, with 16 bases between. CDR1 is SGHTA and CDR2 is FQGNSA in the germline V gene. CDR3 region: CASTRNRVGNTGELFF. The CDR3 coding sequence is TGTGCCAGCACCCGAAACAGGGTTGGGAACACCGGGGAGCTGTTTTTT.

The chain has TRBV19 and TRBJ1-2; 11 nucleotides match TRBD1. Germline V gene data show CDR1 as LNHDA and CDR2 as SQIVND (reference sequence). V trimming: 4 bases; J trimming: 5 bases; junction bases outside the gene matches: 6. This CDR3 has 15 amino acids. The CDR3 sequence is CASSNPGTGGYGYTF. As DNA, the CDR3 is TGTGCCAGTAGTAACCCCGGGACAGGGGGGTATGGCTACACCTTC.